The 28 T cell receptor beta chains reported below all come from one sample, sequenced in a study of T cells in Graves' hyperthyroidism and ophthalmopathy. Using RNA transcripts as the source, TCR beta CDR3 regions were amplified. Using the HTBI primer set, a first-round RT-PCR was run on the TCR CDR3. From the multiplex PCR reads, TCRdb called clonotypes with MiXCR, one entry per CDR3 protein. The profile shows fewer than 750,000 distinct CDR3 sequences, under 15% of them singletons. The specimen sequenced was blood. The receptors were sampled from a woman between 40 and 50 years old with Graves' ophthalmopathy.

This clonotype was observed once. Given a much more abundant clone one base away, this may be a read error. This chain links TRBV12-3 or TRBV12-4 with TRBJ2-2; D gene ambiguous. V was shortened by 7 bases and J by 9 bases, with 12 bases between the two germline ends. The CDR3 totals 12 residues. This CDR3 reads CASILNAWELFF. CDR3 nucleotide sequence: TGTGCCAGCATCCTCAACGCCTGGGAGCTGTTTTTT.

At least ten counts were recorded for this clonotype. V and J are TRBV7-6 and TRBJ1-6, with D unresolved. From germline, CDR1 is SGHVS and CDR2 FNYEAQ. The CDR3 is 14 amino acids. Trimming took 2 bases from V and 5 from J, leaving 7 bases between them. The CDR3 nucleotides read TGTGCCAGCAGCTTACAGGCTAATAATTCACCCCTCCACTTT. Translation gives CASSLQANNSPLHF.

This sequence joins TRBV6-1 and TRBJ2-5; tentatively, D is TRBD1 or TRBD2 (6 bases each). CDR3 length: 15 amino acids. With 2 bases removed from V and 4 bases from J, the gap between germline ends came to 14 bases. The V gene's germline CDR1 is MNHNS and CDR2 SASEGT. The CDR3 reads CASSEWRGALETQYF. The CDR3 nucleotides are TGTGCCAGCAGTGAATGGAGGGGGGCACTAGAGACCCAGTACTTC.

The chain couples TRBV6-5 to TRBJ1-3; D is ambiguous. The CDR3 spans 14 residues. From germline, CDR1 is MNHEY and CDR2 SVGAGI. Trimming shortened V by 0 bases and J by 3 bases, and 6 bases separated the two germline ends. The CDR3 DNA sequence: TGTGCCAGCAGTTACTCGGCACGTGGAAACACCATATATTTT. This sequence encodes CASSYSARGNTIYF.

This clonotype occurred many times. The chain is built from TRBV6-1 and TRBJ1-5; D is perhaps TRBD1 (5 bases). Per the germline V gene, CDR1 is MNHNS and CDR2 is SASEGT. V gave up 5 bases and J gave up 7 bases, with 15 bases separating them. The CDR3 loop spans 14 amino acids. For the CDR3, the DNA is TGTGCCAGCAGTCCCCTCTCGGGGGACCAGCCCCAGCATTTT. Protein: CASSPLSGDQPQHF.

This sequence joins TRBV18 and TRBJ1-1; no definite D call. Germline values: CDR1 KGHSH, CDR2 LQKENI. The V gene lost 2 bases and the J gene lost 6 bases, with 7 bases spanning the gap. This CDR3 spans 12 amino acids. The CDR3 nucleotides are TGTGCCAGCTCACCAAGTGACCCTGAAGCTTTCTTT. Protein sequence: CASSPSDPEAFF.

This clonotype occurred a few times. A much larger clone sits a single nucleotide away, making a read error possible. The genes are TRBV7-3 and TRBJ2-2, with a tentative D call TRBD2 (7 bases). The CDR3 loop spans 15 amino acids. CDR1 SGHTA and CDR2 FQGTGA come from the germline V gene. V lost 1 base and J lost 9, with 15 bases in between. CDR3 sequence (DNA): TGTGCCAGCAGCTTAATAGGGGGGGCTACCCGGGAGCTGTTTTTT. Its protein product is CASSLIGGATRELFF.

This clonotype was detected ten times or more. The CDR3 DNA follows: TGTGCCAGCAGCTTACGACTAGCTCCCTACGAGCAGTACTTC. Encoded protein: CASSLRLAPYEQYF. The chain is built from TRBV7-2 and TRBJ2-7; 7 nucleotides match TRBD2. The V and J ends lost 2 bases and 2 bases, in that order; junction bases with no gene match: 3. Germline V gene sequence: CDR1 SGHTA, CDR2 FQGNSA. The CDR3 extends over 14 amino acids.

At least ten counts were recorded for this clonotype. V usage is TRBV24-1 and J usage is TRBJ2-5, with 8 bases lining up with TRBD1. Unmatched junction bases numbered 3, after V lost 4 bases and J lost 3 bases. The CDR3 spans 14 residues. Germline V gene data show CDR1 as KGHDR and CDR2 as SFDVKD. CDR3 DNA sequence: TGTGCCACCAGTGACTACAGGGGGGAAGAGACCCAGTACTTC. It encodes CATSDYRGEETQYF.

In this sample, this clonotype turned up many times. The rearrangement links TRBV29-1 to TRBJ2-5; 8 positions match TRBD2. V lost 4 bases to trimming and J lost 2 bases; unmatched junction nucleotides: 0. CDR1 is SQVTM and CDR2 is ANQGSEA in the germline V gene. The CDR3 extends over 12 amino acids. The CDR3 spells CSVGGRQETQYF. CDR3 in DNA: TGCAGCGTTGGCGGGAGGCAAGAGACCCAGTACTTC.

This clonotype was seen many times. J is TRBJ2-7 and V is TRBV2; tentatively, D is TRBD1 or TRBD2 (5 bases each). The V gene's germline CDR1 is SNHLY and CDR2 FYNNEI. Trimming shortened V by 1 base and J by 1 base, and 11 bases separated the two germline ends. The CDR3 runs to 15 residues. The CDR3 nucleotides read TGTGCCAGCAGTGAAGACGGGGCGGCTTCCTACGAGCAGTACTTC. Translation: CASSEDGAASYEQYF.

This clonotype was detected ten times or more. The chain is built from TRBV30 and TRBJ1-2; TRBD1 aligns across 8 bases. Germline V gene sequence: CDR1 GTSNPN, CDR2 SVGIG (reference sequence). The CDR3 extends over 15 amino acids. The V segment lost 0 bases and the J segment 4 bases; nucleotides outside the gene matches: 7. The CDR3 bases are TGTGCCTGGAGTGTGACCGGACAGGGTGGCTATGGCTACACCTTC. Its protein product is CAWSVTGQGGYGYTF.

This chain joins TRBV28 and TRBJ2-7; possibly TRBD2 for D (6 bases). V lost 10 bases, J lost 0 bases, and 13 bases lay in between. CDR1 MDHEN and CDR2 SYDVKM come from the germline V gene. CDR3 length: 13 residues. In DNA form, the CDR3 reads TGTGCCACCCAACGGGGGATCTCCTACGAGCAGTACTTC. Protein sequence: CATQRGISYEQYF.

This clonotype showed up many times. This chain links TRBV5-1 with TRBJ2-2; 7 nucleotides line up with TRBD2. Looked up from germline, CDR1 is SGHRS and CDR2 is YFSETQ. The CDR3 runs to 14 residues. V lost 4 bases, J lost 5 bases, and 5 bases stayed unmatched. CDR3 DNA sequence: TGCGCCAGCAGCCCCGGGACTAAAACCGGGGAGCTGTTTTTT. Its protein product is CASSPGTKTGELFF.

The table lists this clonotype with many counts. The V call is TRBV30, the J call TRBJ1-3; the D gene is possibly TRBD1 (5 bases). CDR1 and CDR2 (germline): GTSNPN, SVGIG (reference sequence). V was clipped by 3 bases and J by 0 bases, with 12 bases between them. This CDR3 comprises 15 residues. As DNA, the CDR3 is TGTGCCTGGAGGGTTGGGGCTGCCTCTGGAAACACCATATATTTT. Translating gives CAWRVGAASGNTIYF.

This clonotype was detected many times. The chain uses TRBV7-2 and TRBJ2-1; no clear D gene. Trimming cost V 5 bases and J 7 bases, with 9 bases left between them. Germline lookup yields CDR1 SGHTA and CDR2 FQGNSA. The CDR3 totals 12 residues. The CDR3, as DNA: TGTGCCAGCAGCCCCTATTCGAATGAGCAGTTCTTC. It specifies CASSPYSNEQFF.

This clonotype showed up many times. The CDR3 sequence is CAWTRASVPHEQYF. In DNA form, the CDR3 reads TGTGCCTGGACTCGGGCTTCTGTTCCCCACGAGCAGTACTTC. The chain links TRBV30 to TRBJ2-7, with no clear D. The germline gives CDR1 GTSNPN, CDR2 SVGIG (reference sequence). The CDR3 length is 14 residues. V was trimmed by 4 bases and J by 5 bases, leaving 18 bases between them.

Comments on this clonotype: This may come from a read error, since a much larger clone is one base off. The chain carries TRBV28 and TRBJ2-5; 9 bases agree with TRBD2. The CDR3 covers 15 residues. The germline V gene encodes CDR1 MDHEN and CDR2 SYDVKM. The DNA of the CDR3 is TGTGCCAGCAGTTTGGGTAGCGGGAGATGGGAGACCCTGTACTTC. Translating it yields CASSLGSGRWETLYF.

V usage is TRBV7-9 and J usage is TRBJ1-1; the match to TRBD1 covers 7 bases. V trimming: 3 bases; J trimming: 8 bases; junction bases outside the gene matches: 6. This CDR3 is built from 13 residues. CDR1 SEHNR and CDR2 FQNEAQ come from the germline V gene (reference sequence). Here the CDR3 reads CASSFTGVYEAFF. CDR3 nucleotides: TGTGCCAGCAGCTTCACAGGGGTATACGAAGCTTTCTTT.

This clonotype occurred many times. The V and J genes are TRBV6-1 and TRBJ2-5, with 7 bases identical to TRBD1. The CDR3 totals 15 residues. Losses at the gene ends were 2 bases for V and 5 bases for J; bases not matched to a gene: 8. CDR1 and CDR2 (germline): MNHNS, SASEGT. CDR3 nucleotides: TGTGCCAGCAGTGAAACCTCTACAGGGGACGAGACCCAGTACTTC. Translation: CASSETSTGDETQYF.

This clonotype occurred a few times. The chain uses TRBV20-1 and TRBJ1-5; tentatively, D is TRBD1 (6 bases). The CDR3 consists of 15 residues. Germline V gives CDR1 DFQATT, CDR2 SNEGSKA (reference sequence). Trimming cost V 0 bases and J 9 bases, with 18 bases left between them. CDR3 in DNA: TGCAGTGCTAGAGAAGGGTCGACAGGCCCTGGGCCCCAGCATTTT. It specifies CSAREGSTGPGPQHF.

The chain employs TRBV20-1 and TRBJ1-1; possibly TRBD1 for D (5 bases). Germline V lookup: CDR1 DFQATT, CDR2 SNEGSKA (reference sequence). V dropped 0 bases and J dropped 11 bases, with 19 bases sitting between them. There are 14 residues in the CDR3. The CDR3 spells CSAREVTEPVWAFF. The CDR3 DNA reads TGCAGTGCTAGAGAGGTGACAGAGCCCGTTTGGGCTTTCTTT.

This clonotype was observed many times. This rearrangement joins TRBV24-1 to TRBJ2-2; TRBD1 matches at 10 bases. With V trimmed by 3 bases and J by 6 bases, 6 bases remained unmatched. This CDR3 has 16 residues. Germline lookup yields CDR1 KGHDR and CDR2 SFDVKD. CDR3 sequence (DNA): TGTGCCACCAGTGATGCCGGGACAGGGGACGCCGGGGAGCTGTTTTTT. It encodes CATSDAGTGDAGELFF.

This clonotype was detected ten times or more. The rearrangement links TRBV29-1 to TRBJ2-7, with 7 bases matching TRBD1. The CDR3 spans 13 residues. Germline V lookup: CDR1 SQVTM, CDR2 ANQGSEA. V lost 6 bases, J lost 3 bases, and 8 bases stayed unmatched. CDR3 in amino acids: CSVRTGTDYEQYF. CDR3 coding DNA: TGCAGCGTGCGGACAGGAACCGACTACGAGCAGTACTTC.

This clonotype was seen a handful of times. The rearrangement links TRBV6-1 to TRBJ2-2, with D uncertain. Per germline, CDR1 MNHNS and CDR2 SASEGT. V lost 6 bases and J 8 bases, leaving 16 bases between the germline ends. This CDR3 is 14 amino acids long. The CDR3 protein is CASRAPETGGELFF. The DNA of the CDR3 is TGTGCCAGCAGAGCACCGGAGACGGGTGGGGAGCTGTTTTTT.

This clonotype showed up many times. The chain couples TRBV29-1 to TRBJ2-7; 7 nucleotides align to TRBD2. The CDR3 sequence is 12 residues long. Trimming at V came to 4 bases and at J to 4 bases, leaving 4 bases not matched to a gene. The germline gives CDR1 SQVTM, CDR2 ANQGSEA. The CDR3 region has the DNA TGCAGCGTTGTGCCTAGCGGATACGAGCAGTACTTC. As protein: CSVVPSGYEQYF.

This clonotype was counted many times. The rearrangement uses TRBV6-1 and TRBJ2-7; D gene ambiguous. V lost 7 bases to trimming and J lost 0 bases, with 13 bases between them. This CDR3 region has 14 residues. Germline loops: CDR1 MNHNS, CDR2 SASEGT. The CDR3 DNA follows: TGTGCCAGCAAAGAGCGACACTTCTCCTACGAGCAGTACTTC. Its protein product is CASKERHFSYEQYF.

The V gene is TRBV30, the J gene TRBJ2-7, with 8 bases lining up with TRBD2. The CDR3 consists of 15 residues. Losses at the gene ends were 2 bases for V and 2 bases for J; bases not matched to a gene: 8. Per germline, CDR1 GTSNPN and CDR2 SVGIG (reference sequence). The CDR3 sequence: CAWSHLAGSAYEQYF. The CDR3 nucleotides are TGTGCCTGGAGTCATTTAGCGGGATCAGCCTACGAGCAGTACTTC. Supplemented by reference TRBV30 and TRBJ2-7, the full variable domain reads SQTIHQWPATLVQPVGSPLSLECTVEGTSNPNLYWYRQAAGRGLQLLFYSVGIGQISSEVPQNLSASRPQDRQFILSSKKLLLSDSGFYLCAWSHLAGSAYEQYFGPGTRLTVT.